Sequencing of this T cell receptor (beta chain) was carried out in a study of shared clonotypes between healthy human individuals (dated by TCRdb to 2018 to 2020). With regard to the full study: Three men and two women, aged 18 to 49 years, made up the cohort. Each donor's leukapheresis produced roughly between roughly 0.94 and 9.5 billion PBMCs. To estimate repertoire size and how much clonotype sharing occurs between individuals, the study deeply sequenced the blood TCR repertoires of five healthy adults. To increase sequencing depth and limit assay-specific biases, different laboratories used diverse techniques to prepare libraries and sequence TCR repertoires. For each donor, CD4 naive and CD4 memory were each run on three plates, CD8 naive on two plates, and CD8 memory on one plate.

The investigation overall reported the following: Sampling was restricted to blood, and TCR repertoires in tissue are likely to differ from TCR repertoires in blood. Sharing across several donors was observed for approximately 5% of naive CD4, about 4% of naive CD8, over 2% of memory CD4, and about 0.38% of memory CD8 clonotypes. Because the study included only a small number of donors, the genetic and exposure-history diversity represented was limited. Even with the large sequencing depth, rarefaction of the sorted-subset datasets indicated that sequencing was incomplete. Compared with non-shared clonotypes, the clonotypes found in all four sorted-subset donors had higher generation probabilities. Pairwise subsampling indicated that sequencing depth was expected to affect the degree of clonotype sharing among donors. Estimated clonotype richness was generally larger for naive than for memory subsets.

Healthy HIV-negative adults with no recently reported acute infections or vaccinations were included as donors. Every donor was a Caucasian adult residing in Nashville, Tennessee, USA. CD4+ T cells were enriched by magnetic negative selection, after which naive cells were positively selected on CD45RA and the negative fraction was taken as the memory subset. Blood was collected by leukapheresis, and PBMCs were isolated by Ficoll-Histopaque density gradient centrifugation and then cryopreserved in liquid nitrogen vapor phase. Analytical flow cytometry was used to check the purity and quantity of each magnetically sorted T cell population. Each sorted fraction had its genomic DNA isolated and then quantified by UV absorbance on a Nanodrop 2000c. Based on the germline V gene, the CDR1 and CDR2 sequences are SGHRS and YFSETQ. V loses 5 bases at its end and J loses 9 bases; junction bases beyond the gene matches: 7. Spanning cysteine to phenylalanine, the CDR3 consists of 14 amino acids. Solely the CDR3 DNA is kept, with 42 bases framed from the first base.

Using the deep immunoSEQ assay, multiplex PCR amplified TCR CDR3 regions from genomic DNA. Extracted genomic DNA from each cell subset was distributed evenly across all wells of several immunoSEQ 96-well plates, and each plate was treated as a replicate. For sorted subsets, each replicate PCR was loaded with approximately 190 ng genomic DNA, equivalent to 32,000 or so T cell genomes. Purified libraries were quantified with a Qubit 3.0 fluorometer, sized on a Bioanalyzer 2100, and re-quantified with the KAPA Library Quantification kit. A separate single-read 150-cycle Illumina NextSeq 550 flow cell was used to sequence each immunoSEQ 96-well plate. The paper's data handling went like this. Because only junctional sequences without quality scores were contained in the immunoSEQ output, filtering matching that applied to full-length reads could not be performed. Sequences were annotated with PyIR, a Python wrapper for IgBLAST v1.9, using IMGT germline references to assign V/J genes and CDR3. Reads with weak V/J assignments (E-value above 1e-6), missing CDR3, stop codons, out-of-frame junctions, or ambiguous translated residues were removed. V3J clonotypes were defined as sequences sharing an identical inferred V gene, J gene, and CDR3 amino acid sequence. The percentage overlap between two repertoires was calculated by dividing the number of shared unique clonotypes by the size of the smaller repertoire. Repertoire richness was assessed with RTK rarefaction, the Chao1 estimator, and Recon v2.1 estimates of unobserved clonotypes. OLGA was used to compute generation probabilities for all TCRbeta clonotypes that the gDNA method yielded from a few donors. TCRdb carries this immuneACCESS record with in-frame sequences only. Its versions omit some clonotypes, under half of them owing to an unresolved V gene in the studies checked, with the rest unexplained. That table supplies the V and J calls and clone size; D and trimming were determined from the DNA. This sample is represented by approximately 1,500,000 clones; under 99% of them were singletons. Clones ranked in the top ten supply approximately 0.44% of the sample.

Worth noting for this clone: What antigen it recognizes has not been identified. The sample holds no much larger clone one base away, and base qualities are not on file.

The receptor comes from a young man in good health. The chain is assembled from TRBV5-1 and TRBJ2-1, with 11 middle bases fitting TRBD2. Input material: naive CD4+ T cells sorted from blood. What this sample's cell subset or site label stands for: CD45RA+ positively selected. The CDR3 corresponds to CASRIGTSGGEQFF. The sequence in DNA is TGCGCCAGCAGGATCGGGACTAGCGGTGGTGAGCAGTTCTTC.